The clone carrying this T cell receptor beta chain has a handful of counts. The data were obtained in a study of blood T cell repertoires in COVID-19. Assay: immunoSEQ multiplex PCR; the TCRdb copy retains only in-frame clones and omits some. The table shows around 56,000 clones, with more than 60% occurring only once. The CDR3 extends over 13 amino acids. Losses at the gene ends were 2 bases for V and 7 bases for J; bases not matched to a gene: 4. In germline, CDR1 is MNHEY, CDR2 SVGAGI. The chain is built from TRBV6-5 and TRBJ1-2; 7 bases map to TRBD1. This clonotype was sampled from a woman aged 70 to 79 with acute or convalescent COVID-19. The sequenced sample consisted of peripheral blood. The CDR3 region is CASSYTGAGGYTF. The CDR3 DNA sequence: TGTGCCAGCAGTTACACAGGGGCGGGTGGCTACACCTTC.